The 17 T cell receptor beta chains presented below share a single source sample, sequenced in a study of shared clonotypes between healthy human individuals. Using immunoSEQ multiplex PCR, the repertoire was profiled, and TCRdb retains in-frame clones only, with some absent. The sample lists more than 550,000 clones; about 92% were seen once. Sequences were obtained from memory CD8+ T cells from PBMCs. This sample's subset: CD45RO+ cells pooled with CCR7-negative TemRA cells. The receptors derive from a man between 18 and 35 years old in good health. Some clones in this sample may be carry-over from other donors' samples.

A single count supports this clone. The chain couples TRBV27 to TRBJ1-2; 11 nucleotides match TRBD1. V was clipped by 4 bases and J by 3 bases; unmatched bases: 4. CDR3 size: 15 residues. Germline loops: CDR1 MNHEY, CDR2 SMNVEV (reference sequence). The CDR3 coding sequence is TGTGCCAGCAGTTCGCCGGGACAGGGGGACTATGGCTACACCTTC. As protein: CASSSPGQGDYGYTF.

The V gene is TRBV7-9, the J gene TRBJ2-7, with 10 bases aligning to TRBD1. Losses at the gene ends were 5 bases for V and 6 bases for J; bases not matched to a gene: 4. Germline V gene data show CDR1 as SEHNR and CDR2 as FQNEAQ (reference sequence). The CDR3 extends over 13 amino acids. CDR3 sequence (DNA): TGTGCCAGCAGCGAGGACAGGGGGGGCGAGCAGTACTTC. Encoded protein: CASSEDRGGEQYF.

The chain links TRBV5-1 to TRBJ1-1; D gene unclear. The CDR3 contains 13 residues. The V end was cut by 5 bases, the J end by 5 bases, with 13 bases between. CDR1 SGHRS and CDR2 YFSETQ come from the germline V gene. The CDR3 loop reads CASSPPLETEAFF. The CDR3 DNA reads as TGCGCCAGCAGTCCACCTTTGGAGACTGAAGCTTTCTTT.

To note about this clone: Other DNA sequences in the sample encode the same CDR3. This CDR3 is CASSLRGTGVYEQYF. CDR3 nucleotide sequence: TGTGCCAGCAGTTTAAGGGGGACAGGGGTCTACGAGCAGTACTTC. This chain links TRBV27 with TRBJ2-7, with 10 bases lining up with TRBD1. This CDR3 spans 15 amino acids. Germline CDR1 is MNHEY and CDR2 is SMNVEV (reference sequence). With 2 bases clipped from V and 3 bases from J, the junction kept 4 bases outside the gene matches.

This clone was recorded only once. CDR3 nucleotide sequence: TGTGCCAGCAGCTGGTTAGGGACTAAGAACACCGGGGAGCTGTTTTTT. Translation: CASSWLGTKNTGELFF. The chain is built from TRBV7-3 and TRBJ2-2, with 7 bases aligning to TRBD2. This CDR3 region has 16 residues. J was trimmed by 1 base and V by 4 bases; bases with no gene match: 6. Germline V gene data show CDR1 as SGHTA and CDR2 as FQGTGA.

The count of this clone is one. The chain combines TRBV28 with TRBJ2-1; TRBD2 is a possible D gene (6 bases). The CDR3 has 17 residues. V dropped 8 bases and J dropped 0 bases, with 20 bases sitting between them. The germline CDR1 and CDR2 sequences are MDHEN and SYDVKM. This CDR3 reads CASEFSGDYDSYNEQFF. The DNA of the CDR3 is TGTGCCAGCGAGTTTTCGGGAGACTACGACTCCTACAATGAGCAGTTCTTC.

This clone was seen only a few times. The J gene is TRBJ2-2, the V gene TRBV19; 7 nucleotides align to TRBD2. The ends lost 3 bases at V and 3 bases at J; junction bases unmatched: 4. Germline V gene lookup returns CDR1 LNHDA and CDR2 SQIVND (reference sequence). The CDR3 spans 15 residues. The CDR3, as DNA: TGTGCCAGTAGTATGGACGGGGGGTACACCGGGGAGCTGTTTTTT. This translates into CASSMDGGYTGELFF.

The chain couples TRBV4-1 to TRBJ2-5; 10 bases align to TRBD2. The J call may be incorrect, as the DNA end agrees better with TRBJ2-7. There are 15 residues in the CDR3. Germline V gene lookup returns CDR1 MGHRA and CDR2 YSYEKL. The CDR3 protein is CASSRHLTSGNEQYF. For the CDR3, the DNA is TGCGCCAGCAGCCGCCACCTAACTAGCGGGAACGAGCAGTACTTC.

This clone was seen more than once but under ten times. V and J are TRBV19 and TRBJ1-4, with D unresolved. Trimming removed 1 base from V and 11 bases from J, with 8 bases in between. From germline, CDR1 is LNHDA and CDR2 SQIVND (reference sequence). CDR3 length: 12 amino acids. The CDR3 DNA reads TGTGCCAGTAGTATAGGACTACAGAAACTGTTTTTT. The encoded protein is CASSIGLQKLFF.

This rearrangement joins TRBV4-1 to TRBJ2-3; 9 bases align to TRBD2. The V and J ends lost 0 bases and 6 bases, in that order; junction bases with no gene match: 7. The germline CDR1 and CDR2 sequences are MGHRA and YSYEKL. The CDR3 has 16 amino acids. The CDR3 nucleotides are TGCGCCAGCAGCCAAGATGGACTAGCGCGAAGCGATACGCAGTATTTT. Its protein is CASSQDGLARSDTQYF.

The V and J genes are TRBV9 and TRBJ2-1; 8 nucleotides align to TRBD2. Germline trimming cut 0 bases from V and 2 bases from J; bases unmatched to any gene: 1. CDR1 SGDLS and CDR2 YYNGEE come from the germline V gene. The CDR3 covers 15 residues. Here the CDR3 DNA reads TGTGCCAGCAGCGTAGAGGGACTAGCCTACAATGAGCAGTTCTTC. It yields the protein CASSVEGLAYNEQFF. Variable domain in full (rest from reference TRBV9 and TRBJ2-1): DSGVTQTPKHLITATGQRVTLRCSPRSGDLSVYWYQQSLDQGLQFLIQYYNGEERAKGNILERFSAQQFPDLHSELNLSSLELGDSALYFCASSVEGLAYNEQFFGPGTRLTVL.

CDR3 in amino acids: CASPRGGDTEAFF. The CDR3 bases are TGTGCCAGCCCTAGGGGGGGGGACACTGAAGCTTTCTTT. The chain employs TRBV27 and TRBJ1-1; TRBD1 might be the D (6 bases). Trimming took off 8 bases at V and 3 bases at J, with 13 bases between the two ends. CDR1 MNHEY and CDR2 SMNVEV come from the germline V gene (reference sequence). This CDR3 region has 13 residues.

The chain employs TRBV9 and TRBJ2-2, with 10 bases matching TRBD2. Looked up from germline, CDR1 is SGDLS and CDR2 is YYNGEE. V lost 0 bases to trimming and J lost 4 bases; unmatched junction nucleotides: 3. The CDR3 is made up of 16 amino acids. CDR3 protein: CASSVVWTSGTGELFF. The CDR3 coding sequence is TGTGCCAGCAGCGTAGTGTGGACTAGCGGCACCGGGGAGCTGTTTTTT.

The gene calls are TRBV5-1 and TRBJ2-7; D ambiguous. V was trimmed by 0 bases and J by 0 bases, leaving 10 bases between them. Germline CDR1 SGHRS, CDR2 YFSETQ. CDR3 length equals 15 residues. CDR3 sequence reads: CASSLGPAISYEQYF. The CDR3 bases are TGCGCCAGCAGCTTGGGTCCAGCGATCTCCTACGAGCAGTACTTC.

This clone appeared a single time. V usage is TRBV5-6 and J usage is TRBJ2-3, with TRBD2 matching 7 bases. CDR3 length: 17 residues. V lost 4 bases, J lost 0 bases, and 11 bases stayed unmatched. Germline assignment: CDR1 SGHDT and CDR2 YYEEEE. CDR3 sequence reads: CASSPSPRSGSTDTQYF. The CDR3 coding sequence is TGTGCCAGCAGCCCCTCCCCCCGTAGCGGGAGCACAGATACGCAGTATTTT.

This clone was seen just once. It may be a read error: a sequence one base away is much more abundant. The sample contains more than one DNA sequence encoding this CDR3. The chain links TRBV27 to TRBJ2-7; D is unresolved. The CDR3 totals 11 residues. Deletions cut 4 bases from V and 2 bases from J, with 3 bases between. Germline CDR1 and CDR2: MNHEY and SMNVEV (reference sequence). Written as DNA, the CDR3 is TGTGCCAGCAGTTCCACCTACGAGCAGTACTTC. The encoded protein is CASSSTYEQYF.

The rearrangement joins TRBV5-1 to TRBJ1-1; D call uncertain. The CDR3 has 14 amino acids. Trimming removed 4 bases from V and 1 base from J, with 11 bases in between. Per the germline V gene, CDR1 is SGHRS and CDR2 is YFSETQ. The CDR3 DNA sequence: TGCGCCAGCAGCGAGGTGGGCAAGAACACTGAAGCTTTCTTT. It yields the protein CASSEVGKNTEAFF.